Listed below are T cell receptor beta chains from one sample, sequenced in a study of blood T cell repertoires in COVID-19. TCRdb's table, derived via immunoSEQ multiplex PCR, lists solely in-frame clones and lacks some. Here the sample spans 110,000 to 150,000 clones, roughly 89% being singletons. The specimen was PBMCs or T cells enriched from blood (not recorded which). These receptors were obtained from a man in his forties or fifties who had recovered from COVID-19. Both conserved end residues are part of each CDR3. Fields, in order: D gene, clone size, V gene, J gene, CDR3 protein, CDR3 DNA. A D gene is named only where the DNA matches it firmly. The size field is filled for only some rows; it gives once, few, many or a size class.

NA	NA	TRBV6-6	TRBJ2-1	CASSYSSPGRYEQFF	TGTGCCAGCAGTTACTCGTCGCCAGGGAGGTATGAGCAGTTCTTC
TRBD2	NA	TRBV18	TRBJ2-1	CASSLSGGPINEQFF	TGTGCCAGCTCGTTATCGGGAGGGCCGATTAATGAGCAGTTCTTC
TRBD1	few	TRBV5-5	TRBJ2-6	CASSLIGLQGAGGANVLTF	TGTGCCAGCAGCTTGATCGGATTACAGGGGGCGGGAGGGGCCAACGTCCTGACTTTC
TRBD2	NA	TRBV19	TRBJ2-2	CASSLWTSGRHGELFF	TGTGCCAGTAGTTTATGGACTAGCGGCCGTCACGGGGAGCTGTTTTTT
TRBD1	NA	TRBV6-2/TRBV6-3	TRBJ1-6	CASSPDRGQVNSPLHF	TGTGCCAGCAGCCCTGACAGGGGGCAAGTTAATTCACCCCTCCACTTT
TRBD1	NA	TRBV3-1/TRBV3-2	TRBJ1-2	CASSLRTGGFAGYTF	TGTGCCAGCAGCCTTAGGACAGGGGGTTTTGCGGGCTACACCTTC
NA	NA	TRBV27	TRBJ1-1	CASSRGGRVSEAFF	TGTGCCAGCAGTAGGGGAGGGAGGGTCTCTGAAGCTTTCTTT
TRBD1	NA	TRBV28	TRBJ1-2	CASSDRVLGYTF	TGTGCCAGCAGTGACAGGGTTCTCGGCTACACCTTC
NA	few	TRBV6-2/TRBV6-3	TRBJ1-1	CASSYSATTAF	TGTGCCAGCAGTTACTCGGCCACGACAGCCTTT
NA	NA	TRBV7-2	TRBJ2-5	CASSSSNREETQYF	TGTGCCAGCAGCTCCAGTAATAGGGAGGAGACCCAGTACTTC
NA	once	TRBV6-5	TRBJ1-2	CASSYDGGFGYTF	TGTGCCAGCAGTTACGATGGGGGCTTTGGCTACACCTTC
TRBD2	NA	TRBV4-3	TRBJ2-3	CASSQDFLGSGSYDGTQYF	TGCGCCAGCAGCCAAGATTTTTTAGGTAGCGGGAGTTATGATGGTACGCAGTATTTT
TRBD2	NA	TRBV4-3	TRBJ2-5	CASSQRPTSAGVEETQYF	TGCGCCAGCAGCCAGCGACCGACTTCAGCGGGAGTGGAAGAGACCCAGTACTTC
NA	NA	TRBV27	TRBJ2-3	CASSFSLASTDTQYF	TGTGCCAGCAGTTTCAGCCTAGCTAGCACAGATACGCAGTATTTT
TRBD2	NA	TRBV29-1	TRBJ2-1	CSVEDLRGKLAGSYNEQFF	TGCAGCGTTGAAGATCTTAGAGGGAAACTAGCGGGATCGTACAATGAGCAGTTCTTC
NA	NA	TRBV6-5	TRBJ1-3	CASRGQGNTIYF	TGTGCCAGCAGAGGACAGGGAAACACCATATATTTT
TRBD1	few	TRBV28	TRBJ1-1	CASRTRDSNTEAFF	TGTGCCAGCAGAACACGGGACAGTAACACTGAAGCTTTCTTT
TRBD1	NA	TRBV6-6	TRBJ2-2	CASSLFKPGQGTNTGELFF	TGTGCCAGCAGTCTTTTTAAACCGGGACAGGGAACGAACACCGGGGAGCTGTTTTTT
NA	NA	TRBV5-7	TRBJ1-2	CASSLFPDGYTF	TGTGCCAGCAGCTTGTTTCCCGATGGCTACACCTTC
TRBD2	NA	TRBV19	TRBJ2-1	CASSMVAGSSYNEQFF	TGTGCCAGTAGTATGGTAGCGGGAAGTTCCTACAATGAGCAGTTCTTC
NA	few	TRBV6-2/TRBV6-3	TRBJ2-5	CASSYSFSGEETQYF	TGTGCCAGCAGTTACTCATTCTCCGGAGAAGAGACCCAGTACTTC
NA	NA	TRBV5-1	TRBJ1-1	CASSLVGLLNTEAFF	TGCGCCAGCAGCTTGGTTGGACTCTTGAACACTGAAGCTTTCTTT
NA	NA	TRBV30	TRBJ1-1	CAWSSGMISEAFF	TGTGCCTGGAGTTCAGGGATGATCTCTGAAGCTTTCTTT
NA	once	TRBV7-2	TRBJ2-2	CASSSGLNTITGELFF	TGTGCCAGCAGCTCGGGACTCAACACCATCACCGGGGAGCTGTTTTTT
TRBD1	NA	TRBV2	TRBJ2-3	CASTRDRSTDTQYF	TGTGCCAGCACCCGGGACAGAAGCACAGATACGCAGTATTTT
NA	NA	TRBV2	TRBJ2-1	CASTQYNEQFF	TGTGCCAGTACACAATACAATGAGCAGTTCTTC
TRBD2	NA	TRBV18	TRBJ2-1	CASSPVSGRVEQFF	TGTGCCAGCTCACCGGTAAGCGGGAGGGTTGAGCAGTTCTTC
TRBD1	once	TRBV7-2	TRBJ1-2	CASIKQGQGNYGYTF	TGTGCCAGCATTAAACAGGGACAGGGGAACTATGGCTACACCTTC
NA	NA	TRBV15	TRBJ1-2	CATSRGGEGDYGYTF	TGTGCCACCAGCAGAGGAGGCGAGGGCGACTATGGCTACACCTTC
NA	NA	TRBV29-1	TRBJ1-6	CSVIKGEGSPLHF	TGCAGCGTGATTAAGGGGGAGGGTTCACCCCTCCACTTT
NA	NA	TRBV12-2	TRBJ1-5	CASRLRTDQPQHF	TGTGCAAGTCGCTTACGGACAGATCAGCCCCAGCATTTT
NA	NA	TRBV6-5	TRBJ2-4	CASALKLDGNIQYF	TGTGCCAGCGCTCTAAAACTAGATGGAAACATTCAGTACTTC
NA	NA	TRBV5-1	TRBJ2-3	CASSLNGQGLDTQYF	TGCGCCAGCAGCTTGAATGGTCAGGGCTTGGATACGCAGTATTTT
NA	NA	TRBV7-2	TRBJ2-2	CASSSRAGELFF	TGTGCCAGCAGCTCCCGCGCCGGGGAGCTGTTTTTT
NA	NA	TRBV5-4	TRBJ1-6	CASSITQGGWYNSPLHF	TGTGCCAGCAGCATTACGCAGGGAGGATGGTATAATTCACCCCTCCACTTT
NA	NA	TRBV18	TRBJ1-1	CASSLVEGNTEAFF	TGTGCCAGCTCACTCGTCGAGGGGAACACTGAAGCTTTCTTT
NA	few	TRBV6-5	TRBJ1-5	CASSSKMQGREVVHF	TGTGCCAGCAGTTCAAAAATGCAGGGGCGCGAAGTAGTGCATTTT
TRBD2	NA	TRBV4-3	TRBJ2-7	CASSLAAGGPYEQYF	TGCGCCAGCAGCCTAGCAGCGGGAGGCCCCTACGAGCAGTACTTC
TRBD1	NA	TRBV15	TRBJ1-5	CATSRGTGGNQPQHF	TGTGCCACCAGCAGAGGTACAGGGGGCAATCAGCCCCAGCATTTT
TRBD1	NA	TRBV30	TRBJ1-1	CAWSIGQGFEAFF	TGTGCCTGGAGTATCGGACAGGGCTTTGAAGCTTTCTTT
NA	NA	TRBV28	TRBJ1-5	CASSTYSKGVYQPQHF	TGTGCCAGCAGTACCTACTCGAAAGGGGTCTACCAGCCCCAGCATTTT
NA	NA	TRBV5-1	TRBJ1-1	CASSLGQITEAFF	TGCGCCAGCAGCTTGGGACAGATCACTGAAGCTTTCTTT
TRBD2	once	TRBV9	TRBJ2-1	CASSVGVGTSGGSSYNEQFF	TGTGCCAGCAGCGTAGGGGTAGGGACTAGCGGGGGCAGCTCCTACAATGAGCAGTTCTTC
NA	NA	TRBV28	TRBJ1-1	CASSLGVWAVGTTEAFF	TGTGCCAGCAGTTTAGGTGTCTGGGCAGTTGGTACCACTGAAGCTTTCTTT
NA	NA	TRBV5-1	TRBJ1-1	CASSPQGITNTEAFF	TGCGCCAGCAGCCCACAGGGAATCACGAACACTGAAGCTTTCTTT
NA	NA	TRBV9	TRBJ1-2	CASSVDEGRGGYTF	TGTGCCAGCAGCGTAGACGAGGGGAGGGGCGGCTACACCTTC
NA	NA	TRBV7-2	TRBJ1-1	CASSPYLNTEAFF	TGTGCCAGCAGCCCGTATTTGAACACTGAAGCTTTCTTT
NA	NA	TRBV6-1	TRBJ1-2	CASSESPGYSYGYTF	TGTGCCAGCAGTGAATCCCCAGGGTATAGCTATGGCTACACCTTC
NA	NA	TRBV7-2	TRBJ1-3	CASRPAGDPGNTIYF	TGTGCCAGCAGACCGGCAGGGGATCCTGGAAACACCATATATTTT
NA	NA	TRBV6-2/TRBV6-3	TRBJ1-1	CASSYLRQNTEAFF	TGTGCCAGCAGTTACCTACGACAGAACACTGAAGCTTTCTTT
NA	NA	TRBV10-2	TRBJ1-6	CASSERGEGSSPLHF	TGCGCCAGCAGTGAGAGAGGGGAGGGGAGCTCACCCCTCCACTTT
TRBD1	NA	TRBV7-9	TRBJ1-2	CASSERDSGYGYTF	TGTGCCAGCAGCGAACGGGACAGTGGGTATGGCTACACCTTC
NA	NA	TRBV6-2/TRBV6-3	TRBJ2-1	CASSNRQDYNEQFF	TGTGCCAGCAGTAACAGACAGGACTACAATGAGCAGTTCTTC
TRBD1	NA	TRBV24-1	TRBJ2-1	CATSDPDRAYNEQFF	TGTGCCACCAGTGATCCGGACAGGGCCTACAATGAGCAGTTCTTC